This T cell receptor (beta chain) was captured in a study of T cell responses to AZD1222 COVID-19 vaccine. Notes on the study in general: Spike-specific TCR breadth rose after two AZD1222 doses, and depth rose as well. No day 14 peak samples; only post-peak repertoires were characterized. Seropositive status at baseline applied to only five or six AZD1222 recipients.

Concerning this clone itself: Its antigen is unidentified.

Assay: immunoSEQ multiplex PCR; the TCRdb copy retains only in-frame clones and omits some. Of approximately 100,000 clones listed, almost 90% were seen once; the top ten hold 5.1%. There are 15 residues in the CDR3. CDR1 is SQVTM and CDR2 is ANQGSEA in the germline V gene. V shed 6 bases, J shed 2 bases, and the junction held 10 bases outside the gene matches. This TCR came from an adult in good health. The specimen was peripheral blood, collected on day 0 of AZD1222 vaccination. The V call is TRBV29-1, the J call TRBJ2-3, with 8 positions matching TRBD2. The CDR3: CSVLGGSGNTDTQYF. For the CDR3, the DNA is TGCAGCGTCCTCGGGGGTAGCGGGAACACAGATACGCAGTATTTT.